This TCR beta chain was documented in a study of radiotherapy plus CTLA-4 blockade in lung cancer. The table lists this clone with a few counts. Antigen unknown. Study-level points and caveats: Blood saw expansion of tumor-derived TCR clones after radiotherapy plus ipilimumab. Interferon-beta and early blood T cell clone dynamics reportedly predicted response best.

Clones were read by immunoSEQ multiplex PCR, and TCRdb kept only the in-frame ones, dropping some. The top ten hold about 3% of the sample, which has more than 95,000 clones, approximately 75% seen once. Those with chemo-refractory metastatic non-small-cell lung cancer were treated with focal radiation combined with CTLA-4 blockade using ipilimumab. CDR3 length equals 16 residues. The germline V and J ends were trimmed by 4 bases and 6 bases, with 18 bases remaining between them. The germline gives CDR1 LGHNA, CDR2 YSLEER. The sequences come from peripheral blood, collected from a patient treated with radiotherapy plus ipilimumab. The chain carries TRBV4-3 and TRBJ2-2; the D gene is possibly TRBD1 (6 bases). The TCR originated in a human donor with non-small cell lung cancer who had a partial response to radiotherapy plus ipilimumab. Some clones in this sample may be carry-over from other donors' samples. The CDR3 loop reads CASSRRADRSPGELFF. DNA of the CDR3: TGCGCCAGCAGCCGTAGAGCGGACAGAAGCCCCGGGGAGCTGTTTTTT.